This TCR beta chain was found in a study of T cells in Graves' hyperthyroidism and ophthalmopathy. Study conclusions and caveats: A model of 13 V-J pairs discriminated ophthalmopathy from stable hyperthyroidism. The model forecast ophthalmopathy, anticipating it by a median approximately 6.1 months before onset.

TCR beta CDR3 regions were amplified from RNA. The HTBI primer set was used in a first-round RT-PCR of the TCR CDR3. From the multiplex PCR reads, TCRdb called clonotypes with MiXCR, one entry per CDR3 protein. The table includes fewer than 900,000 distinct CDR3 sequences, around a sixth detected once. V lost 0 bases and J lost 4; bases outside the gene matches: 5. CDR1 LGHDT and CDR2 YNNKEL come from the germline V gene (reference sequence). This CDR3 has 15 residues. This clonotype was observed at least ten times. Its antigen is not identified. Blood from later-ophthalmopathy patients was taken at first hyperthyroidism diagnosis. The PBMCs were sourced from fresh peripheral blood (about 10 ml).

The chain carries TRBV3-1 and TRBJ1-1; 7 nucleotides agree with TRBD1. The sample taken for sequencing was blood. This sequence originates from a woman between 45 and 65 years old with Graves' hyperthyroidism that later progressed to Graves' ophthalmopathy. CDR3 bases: TGTGCCAGCAGCCAAGAGATACAGGGGTTCACTGAAGCTTTCTTT. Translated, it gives CASSQEIQGFTEAFF.